Reported below is one T cell receptor beta chain. The data belong to a study of monozygotic twins with inflammatory bowel disease. Researchers generated cDNA in eight separate reactions per sample. TCRdb re-called the 5' RACE reads; every CDR3 protein appears as one record, without DNA. Reported are 420,000 or so distinct CDR3 sequences; the ten largest clones contain around 2.3%. From whole blood, total RNA was isolated without any sorting of T cells. Germline V lookup: CDR1 DFQATT, CDR2 SNEGSKA (reference sequence). This CDR3 contains 12 residues. This receptor was obtained from a human donor with ulcerative colitis or Crohn's disease, or a healthy co-twin of an affected twin (not recorded which). The chain couples TRBV20-1 to TRBJ2-1. Source material: blood. This chain's CDR3 is CSARDLANEQFF.